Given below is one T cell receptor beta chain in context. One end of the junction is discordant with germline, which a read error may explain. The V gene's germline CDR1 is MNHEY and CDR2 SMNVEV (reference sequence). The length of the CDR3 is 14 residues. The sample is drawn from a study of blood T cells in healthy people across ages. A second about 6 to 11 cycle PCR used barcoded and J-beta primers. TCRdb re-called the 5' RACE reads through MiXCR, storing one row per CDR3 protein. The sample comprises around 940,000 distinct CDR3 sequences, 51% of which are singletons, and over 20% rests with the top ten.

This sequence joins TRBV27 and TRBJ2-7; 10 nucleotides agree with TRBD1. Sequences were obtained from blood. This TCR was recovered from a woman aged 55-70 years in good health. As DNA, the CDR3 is TGTGCCAGCCGACGGACAGGGGGTGCCTACGAGCAGTACTTT. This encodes CASRRTGGAYEQYF.